The 2 T cell receptor beta chains given below trace back to one sample, sequenced in a study of patients and donors after allogeneic stem cell transplantation. One entry per CDR3 protein, called by TCRdb with MiXCR from the RT-PCR reads. Among 400,000 to 450,000 distinct CDR3 sequences listed, around 16% were seen once. What was sequenced was blood, either unsorted or a sorted T cell fraction (not recorded which). Every receptor here comes from a human donor who was either an allogeneic HSCT recipient or a stem cell or donor lymphocyte infusion donor (not recorded which). It is not recorded whose cells these are; they may come from a transplant donor.

Here the CDR3 reads CAISEFGRAFF. The CDR3, as DNA: TGTGCCATCAGTGAGTTTGGCCGGGCTTTCTTT. The V call is TRBV10-3, the J call TRBJ1-1, with no clear D. Trimming pared 1 base from V and 11 bases from J, leaving 8 bases between. Germline V gene lookup returns CDR1 ENHRY and CDR2 SYGVKD. The CDR3 has 11 residues.

This clonotype was seen many times. CDR3 amino acids: CASSLDERRRNEQFF. CDR3 in DNA: TGTGCCAGCAGCTTAGATGAGCGAAGGCGGAATGAGCAGTTCTTC. This chain uses TRBV7-9 with TRBJ2-1; no reliable D call. CDR1 SEHNR and CDR2 FQNEAQ come from the germline V gene (reference sequence). V shed 1 base and J shed 7 bases, with 14 bases lying between them. The CDR3 contains 15 residues.